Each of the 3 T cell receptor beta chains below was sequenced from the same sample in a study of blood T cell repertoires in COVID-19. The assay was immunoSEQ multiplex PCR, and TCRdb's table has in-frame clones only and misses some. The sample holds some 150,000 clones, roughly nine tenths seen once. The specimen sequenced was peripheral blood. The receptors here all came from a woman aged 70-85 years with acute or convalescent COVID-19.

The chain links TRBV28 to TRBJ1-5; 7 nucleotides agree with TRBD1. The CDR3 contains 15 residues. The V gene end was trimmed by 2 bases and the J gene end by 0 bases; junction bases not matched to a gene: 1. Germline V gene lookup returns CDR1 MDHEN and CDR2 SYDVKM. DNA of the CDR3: TGTGCCAGCAGTTTAGGGACAGTTAGCAATCAGCCCCAGCATTTT. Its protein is CASSLGTVSNQPQHF.

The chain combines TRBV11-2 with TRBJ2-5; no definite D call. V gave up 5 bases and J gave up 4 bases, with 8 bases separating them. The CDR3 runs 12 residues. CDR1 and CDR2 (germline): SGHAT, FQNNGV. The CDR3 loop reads CASSAYRETQYF. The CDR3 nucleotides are TGTGCCAGCAGCGCCTACAGAGAGACCCAGTACTTC.

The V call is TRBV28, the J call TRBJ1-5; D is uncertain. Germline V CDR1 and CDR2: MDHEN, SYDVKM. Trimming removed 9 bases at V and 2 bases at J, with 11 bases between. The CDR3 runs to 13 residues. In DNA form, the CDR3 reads TGTGCCAGTACCAGACTGGGCAATCAGCCCCAGCATTTT. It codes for CASTRLGNQPQHF. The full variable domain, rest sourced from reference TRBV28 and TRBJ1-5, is DVKVTQSSRYLVKRTGEKVFLECVQDMDHENMFWYRQDPGLGLRLIYFSYDVKMKEKGDIPEGYSVSREKKERFSLILESASTNQTSMYLCASTRLGNQPQHFGDGTRLSIL.